Below are 23 T cell receptor beta chains sequenced from a single sample in a study of regulatory T cells in long-lasting Graves disease. According to the study, TCR beta libraries were built with iRepertoire HTBI primers and CDR3-region Arm-PCR. Each CDR3 protein gets one entry after TCRdb re-called the multiplex PCR reads with MiXCR. Among approximately 560,000 distinct CDR3 sequences listed, about 16% were seen once. Time point in this sample: newly diagnosed GD, antithyroid drugs for less than 3 months. After RNA was extracted from PBMCs, the TCR library was made from it. The data also belong to a second study, concerning T cells in Graves' hyperthyroidism and ophthalmopathy.

This material consisted of peripheral blood mononuclear cells (PBMCs), taken at new diagnosis, from a patient treated with antithyroid drugs. Source of these receptors: a man between 18 and 29 years old with Graves disease.

This clonotype has just a few counts. This sequence joins TRBV13 and TRBJ1-5; a weak D match, TRBD1 (5 bases). The CDR3 covers 14 residues. The V end was cut by 6 bases, the J end by 4 bases, with 13 bases between. Per germline, CDR1 PRHDT and CDR2 FYEKMQ (reference sequence). This CDR3 is CASRLRGANQPQHF. Here the CDR3 DNA reads TGTGCCAGCAGACTTAGAGGGGCGAATCAGCCCCAGCATTTT.

This clonotype was recorded at least ten times. V and J are TRBV28 and TRBJ1-2; D might be TRBD1 (5 bases). Trimming stripped 4 bases from V and 4 bases from J, with 10 bases between. Germline assignment: CDR1 MDHEN and CDR2 SYDVKM. This CDR3 is 13 amino acids long. The CDR3 loop is CASSSQGFYGYTF. The CDR3 coding sequence is TGTGCCAGCAGTTCCCAGGGATTCTATGGCTACACCTTC.

The rearrangement uses TRBV11-1 and TRBJ2-5, with a weak D call TRBD1 (5 bases). From germline, CDR1 is SGHAT and CDR2 FQDESV (reference sequence). This CDR3 comprises 15 residues. V lost 3 bases and J 1 base, leaving 12 bases between the germline ends. The CDR3 bases are TGTGCCAGCAGCTTTAGCCCTGGGGCCCAAGAGACCCAGTACTTC. Protein sequence: CASSFSPGAQETQYF.

This clonotype was counted a few times. This sequence joins TRBV30 and TRBJ2-5; D possibly matches TRBD1 or TRBD2 (7 bases each). V lost 8 bases and J 3 bases, leaving 16 bases between the germline ends. CDR1 and CDR2 (germline): GTSNPN, SVGIG (reference sequence). The CDR3 is 13 residues long. This CDR3 reads CAASRGGEETQYF. The CDR3 DNA reads TGTGCCGCATCCAGGGGGGGCGAAGAGACCCAGTACTTC.

V and J are TRBV20-1 and TRBJ2-1, with a tentative D call TRBD2 (6 bases). The V and J ends lost 5 bases and 12 bases respectively, with 11 bases between them. Germline V gene data show CDR1 as DFQATT and CDR2 as SNEGSKA (reference sequence). The CDR3 extends over 10 amino acids. CDR3 in amino acids: CSAGGVVQFF. CDR3 sequence (DNA): TGCAGTGCTGGAGGGGTGGTGCAGTTCTTC.

This clonotype was detected ten times or more. The chain links TRBV27 to TRBJ1-2; no reliable D call. Trimming took off 6 bases at V and 6 bases at J, with 14 bases between the two ends. This CDR3 region has 13 residues. The germline V gene has CDR1 MNHEY and CDR2 SMNVEV (reference sequence). The CDR3 region is CASRHTLGNGYTF. DNA of the CDR3: TGTGCCAGCAGACACACGTTGGGGAATGGCTACACCTTC.

Ten or more counts support this clonotype. The gene calls are TRBV20-1 and TRBJ2-7; D is possibly TRBD1 or TRBD2 (5 bases each). V lost 2 bases and J 2 bases, leaving 10 bases between the germline ends. There are 13 residues in the CDR3. The germline V gene has CDR1 DFQATT and CDR2 SNEGSKA (reference sequence). The CDR3 here is CSARSGTPYEQYF. The CDR3 DNA sequence: TGCAGTGCTAGATCCGGGACCCCCTACGAGCAGTACTTC.

As concerns this clonotype: A much larger clone lies a single base off, so this may be a read error. The rearrangement joins TRBV28 to TRBJ1-1, with D unresolved. The CDR3 has 17 amino acids. In germline, CDR1 is MDHEN, CDR2 SYDVKM. CDR3: CVSSSQRSGERYTEAFF. CDR3 bases: TGTGTCAGCAGTTCCCAGCGTTCTGGCGAACGGTACACTGAAGCTTTCTTT.

This clonotype has a count of ten or more. The chain joins TRBV7-9 to TRBJ1-1, with a tentative D call TRBD1 (6 bases). Trimming took 1 base from V and 3 from J, leaving 9 bases between them. Germline V gene sequence: CDR1 SEHNR, CDR2 FQNEAQ (reference sequence). The CDR3 consists of 14 residues. CDR3: CASSLVGADTEAFF. In DNA, the CDR3 is TGTGCCAGCAGCTTAGTGGGGGCGGACACTGAAGCTTTCTTT.

Many counts were recorded for this clonotype. V usage is TRBV6-5 and J usage is TRBJ1-2, with TRBD1 matching over 7 bases. J gave up 4 bases and V 0 bases, and 2 bases lay outside the gene matches. The CDR3 is 14 residues long. Germline V gene lookup returns CDR1 MNHEY and CDR2 SVGAGI. This chain's CDR3 is CASSYSGTVYGYTF. The CDR3 DNA reads TGTGCCAGCAGTTACTCCGGGACAGTCTATGGCTACACCTTC.

This clonotype was found many times. This chain links TRBV28 with TRBJ2-5, with D tentatively TRBD2 (5 bases). The V gene's germline CDR1 is MDHEN and CDR2 SYDVKM. Trimming shortened V by 5 bases and J by 5 bases, and 18 bases separated the two germline ends. This CDR3 has 15 residues. CDR3 amino acids: CASSPRTFPVETQYF. As DNA, the CDR3 is TGTGCCAGCAGTCCTCGGACTTTCCCGGTGGAGACCCAGTACTTC.

Concerning this clonotype itself: With a much larger clone just one base away, this may be a read error. The chain employs TRBV2 and TRBJ2-7, with 8 positions matching TRBD2. The CDR3 has 13 amino acids. Germline CDR1 and CDR2: SNHLY and FYNNEI. Trimming took 6 bases from V and 9 from J; bases not matched to a gene: 10. CDR3 sequence: CASSEGTRGGQYF. For the CDR3, the DNA is TGTGCCAGCAGCGAGGGGACTAGAGGAGGGCAGTACTTC.

This clonotype appeared many times. The CDR3 DNA sequence: TGTGCCAGCAGCGACGTGGCGGCCGGGGAGCTGTTTTTT. It translates to CASSDVAAGELFF. The chain carries TRBV7-9 and TRBJ2-2, with D unclear. The CDR3 is 13 residues long. V was shortened by 5 bases and J by 6 bases, with 10 bases between the two germline ends. Germline CDR1 and CDR2: SEHNR and FQNEAQ (reference sequence).

In its sample, this clonotype was seen a few times. The chain links TRBV13 to TRBJ2-7; no firm D call. Trimming shortened V by 8 bases and J by 0 bases, and 14 bases separated the two germline ends. Germline V gene data show CDR1 as PRHDT and CDR2 as FYEKMQ (reference sequence). The CDR3 has 14 amino acids. CDR3 residues: CASAGQPSSYEQYF. CDR3 DNA sequence: TGTGCCAGCGCCGGGCAGCCCAGCTCCTACGAGCAGTACTTC.

Ten or more counts support this clonotype. J is TRBJ2-1 and V is TRBV4-1, with no clear D. This CDR3 contains 16 residues. V gave up 1 base and J gave up 1 base, with 11 bases separating them. CDR1 and CDR2 (germline): MGHRA, YSYEKL. The CDR3 protein is CASSQVDLVSYNEQFF. The CDR3, as DNA: TGCGCCAGCAGCCAAGTGGATTTAGTGTCCTACAATGAGCAGTTCTTC.

Many counts were recorded for this clonotype. V is TRBV2 and J is TRBJ2-4, with 13 bases lining up with TRBD2. Germline V lookup: CDR1 SNHLY, CDR2 FYNNEI. Germline trimming cut 6 bases from V and 0 bases from J; bases unmatched to any gene: 5. The CDR3 has 17 amino acids. CDR3 amino acids: CASSRTSGGLAKNIQYF. CDR3 DNA: TGTGCCAGCAGCCGGACTAGCGGGGGTTTAGCCAAAAACATTCAGTACTTC.

This clonotype was seen repeatedly, ten times or more. V and J are TRBV2 and TRBJ1-5; no clear D. The V gene lost 6 bases and the J gene lost 0 bases, with 15 bases spanning the gap. The CDR3 extends over 16 amino acids. The germline CDR1 and CDR2 sequences are SNHLY and FYNNEI. The CDR3 here is CASRLSGHYSNQPQHF. Here the CDR3 DNA reads TGTGCCAGCAGGCTTTCAGGCCACTATAGCAATCAGCCCCAGCATTTT.

The CDR3 spells CSVEVGGTTKNIQYF. CDR3 nucleotide sequence: TGCAGCGTTGAAGTCGGTGGGACAACGAAAAACATTCAGTACTTC. V usage is TRBV29-1 and J usage is TRBJ2-4, with D perhaps TRBD1 (6 bases). This CDR3 has 15 residues. The germline V gene has CDR1 SQVTM and CDR2 ANQGSEA. Trimming cost V 1 base and J 4 bases, with 14 bases left between them.

J is TRBJ1-1 and V is TRBV10-2; maybe TRBD1 (5 bases). With 5 bases removed from V and 4 bases from J, the gap between germline ends came to 23 bases. The CDR3 consists of 17 residues. Germline V lookup: CDR1 WSHSY, CDR2 SAAADI. In DNA, the CDR3 is TGCGCCAGCAGTCGATCAGGGCCCTCGGGGGGAGGCACTGAAGCTTTCTTT. Its protein product is CASSRSGPSGGGTEAFF.

This clonotype was seen at least ten times. The CDR3 DNA is TGTGCCAGCAGTCCTGGGACGGCTCCCTACGAGCAGTACTTC. Its translation is CASSPGTAPYEQYF. The rearrangement joins TRBV27 to TRBJ2-7; either TRBD1 or TRBD2 may supply D (5 bases each). In germline, CDR1 is MNHEY, CDR2 SMNVEV (reference sequence). This CDR3 spans 14 amino acids. The ends were cut back, 5 bases at V and 2 bases at J, with 13 bases in the middle.

Note on this clonotype: This sequence may be a read error, since a much larger clone differs from it by one base. The V and J genes are TRBV3-1 and TRBJ2-3; TRBD2 aligns across 9 bases. CDR3 length equals 14 residues. J gave up 6 bases and V 7 bases, and 8 bases lay outside the gene matches. CDR1 LGHDT and CDR2 YNNKEL come from the germline V gene (reference sequence). In nucleotides, the CDR3 is TGTGCCAGCACTCCCCGTAGCGGGAGCGATACGCAGTATTTT. It is translated as CASTPRSGSDTQYF.

To note about this clonotype: One junction end disagrees with the germline gene, perhaps due to a read error. This chain uses TRBV5-1 with TRBJ2-7; TRBD2 might be the D (6 bases). This CDR3 has 18 amino acids. Looked up from germline, CDR1 is SGHRS and CDR2 is YFSETQ. DNA for the CDR3: TGTGCCAGCAGCTTAGCGTCTGATTTGCTAGGAGGGTACTACGAGCAGTACTTC. Protein product: CASSLASDLLGGYYEQYF.

This clonotype was seen many times. This chain connects TRBV28 to TRBJ2-3, with 9 bases matching TRBD1. The CDR3 contains 17 residues. Germline loops: CDR1 MDHEN, CDR2 SYDVKM. V was pared by 5 bases and J by 3 bases, with 12 bases of the junction left unmatched. The CDR3 loop reads CASSIRLGTGITDTQYF. The CDR3 region has the DNA TGTGCCAGCAGTATCAGGCTCGGGACAGGGATAACAGATACGCAGTATTTT. Drawing the rest from reference TRBV28 and TRBJ2-3, the complete variable domain is DVKVTQSSRYLVKRTGEKVFLECVQDMDHENMFWYRQDPGLGLRLIYFSYDVKMKEKGDIPEGYSVSREKKERFSLILESASTNQTSMYLCASSIRLGTGITDTQYFGPGTRLTVL.